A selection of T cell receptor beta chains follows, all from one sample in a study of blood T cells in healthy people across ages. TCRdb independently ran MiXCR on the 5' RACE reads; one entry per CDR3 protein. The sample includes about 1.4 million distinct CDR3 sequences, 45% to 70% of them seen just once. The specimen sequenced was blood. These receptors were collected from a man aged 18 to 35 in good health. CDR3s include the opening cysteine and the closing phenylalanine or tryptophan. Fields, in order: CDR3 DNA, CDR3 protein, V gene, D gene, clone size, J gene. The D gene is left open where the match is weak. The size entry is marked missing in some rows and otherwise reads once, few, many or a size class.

CDR3 DNA: TGTGCCAGCAGTTCCCAGTTGGTGGATACACAGTATTTT
CDR3 protein: CASSSQLVDTQYF
V gene: TRBV28
D gene: -
clone size: -
J gene: TRBJ2-3

CDR3 DNA: TGCGCCAGCAGTGACCCCGGGGGACAGGGAAGGTCCGGGGAGCTGTTTTTT
CDR3 protein: CASSDPGGQGRSGELFF
V gene: TRBV10-2
D gene: TRBD1
clone size: -
J gene: TRBJ2-2

CDR3 DNA: TGCGCCAGCAGCCTAGGGAAGGGGGCGAGGACTGAAGCTTTCTTT
CDR3 protein: CASSLGKGARTEAFF
V gene: TRBV4-3
D gene: TRBD1
clone size: few
J gene: TRBJ1-1

CDR3 DNA: TGTGCCAGCAGCTTTCAACAGGGAGGCCAGCCCCAGCATTTT
CDR3 protein: CASSFQQGGQPQHF
V gene: TRBV7-2
D gene: -
clone size: -
J gene: TRBJ1-5

CDR3 DNA: TGCGCCAGCAGCTTGGATCGGCTTACGGGAGGGTCAATGGCCAAAAACATTCAGTACTTC
CDR3 protein: CASSLDRLTGGSMAKNIQYF
V gene: TRBV5-1
D gene: TRBD2
clone size: few
J gene: TRBJ2-4

CDR3 DNA: TGTGCCAGCAGGCTAGCGGGGATGAACAATGAGCAGTTCTTC
CDR3 protein: CASRLAGMNNEQFF
V gene: TRBV28
D gene: TRBD2
clone size: -
J gene: TRBJ2-1

CDR3 DNA: TGTGCCAGCAGCTGGGGGGGGCTGACTCAAGAGACCCAGTACTTC
CDR3 protein: CASSWGGLTQETQYF
V gene: TRBV7-2
D gene: -
clone size: -
J gene: TRBJ2-5

CDR3 DNA: TGTGCCAGCAGCTTACAGGGACTAGCGGGCTCCTACAATGAGCAGTTCTTC
CDR3 protein: CASSLQGLAGSYNEQFF
V gene: TRBV7-2
D gene: TRBD2
clone size: -
J gene: TRBJ2-1

CDR3 DNA: TGTGCCAGCAGCCTTACCCTTCCGAGCGGGGGGGTGAATGAGCAGTTCTTC
CDR3 protein: CASSLTLPSGGVNEQFF
V gene: TRBV7-2
D gene: TRBD2
clone size: -
J gene: TRBJ2-1

CDR3 DNA: TGTGCCACCAGCAGGCTTAGACAGGGCACTGAGCAGTTCTTC
CDR3 protein: CATSRLRQGTEQFF
V gene: TRBV15
D gene: TRBD1
clone size: many
J gene: TRBJ2-1

CDR3 DNA: TGTGCCAGCAGCGTAGGGTTGGACAATGAGCAGTTCTTC
CDR3 protein: CASSVGLDNEQFF
V gene: TRBV9
D gene: -
clone size: -
J gene: TRBJ2-1

CDR3 DNA: TGTGCCAGCACCGGCGAGGGGGTCGAGCAGTTCTTC
CDR3 protein: CASTGEGVEQFF
V gene: TRBV27
D gene: -
clone size: -
J gene: TRBJ2-1

CDR3 DNA: TGTGCCACCAGCAGAGATGCGGGGCAGGCGAAACTCACAGATACGCAGTATTTT
CDR3 protein: CATSRDAGQAKLTDTQYF
V gene: TRBV15
D gene: -
clone size: -
J gene: TRBJ2-3

CDR3 DNA: TGCAGTGCTCCGCCCACAGGGTATGGAAACACCATATATTTT
CDR3 protein: CSAPPTGYGNTIYF
V gene: TRBV20-1
D gene: -
clone size: -
J gene: TRBJ1-3

CDR3 DNA: TGCGCCAGCAGTGACCTACGGGACAGTACCTGCGAGCAGTACTTC
CDR3 protein: CASSDLRDSTCEQYF
V gene: TRBV10-1
D gene: TRBD1
clone size: -
J gene: TRBJ2-7

CDR3 DNA: TGCAGTGTTAAAGAAGACGTGGGTCCCTACGAGCAGTACTTC
CDR3 protein: CSVKEDVGPYEQYF
V gene: TRBV20-1
D gene: -
clone size: -
J gene: TRBJ2-7

CDR3 DNA: TGTGCCAGCAGCTTGGACCCGGTTTCCAAGCGGACTCCATCCAGCTCCTACAATGAGCAGTTCTTC
CDR3 protein: CASSLDPVSKRTPSSSYNEQFF
V gene: TRBV5-4
D gene: -
clone size: -
J gene: TRBJ2-1

CDR3 DNA: TGCAGTGCAGAATGGGCCGGAAACTACGAGCAGTACTTC
CDR3 protein: CSAEWAGNYEQYF
V gene: TRBV20-1
D gene: -
clone size: -
J gene: TRBJ2-7

CDR3 DNA: TGTGCCAGCAGTGAACCTGTAGCGGGAAAGGGGACAGATACGCAGTATTTT
CDR3 protein: CASSEPVAGKGTDTQYF
V gene: TRBV25-1
D gene: TRBD2
clone size: once
J gene: TRBJ2-3

CDR3 DNA: TGCAGTGCTAGACAGGGGGCGCGGTCGATTGGCTACACCTTC
CDR3 protein: CSARQGARSIGYTF
V gene: TRBV20-1
D gene: TRBD1
clone size: -
J gene: TRBJ1-2

CDR3 DNA: TGTGCCAGCAGCCGCCCAACCGGGACTAGCCCATCCTACAATGAGCAGTTCTTC
CDR3 protein: CASSRPTGTSPSYNEQFF
V gene: TRBV21-1
D gene: -
clone size: -
J gene: TRBJ2-1

CDR3 DNA: TGTGCCAGCAGTCCTGGGTGGGGGCGCGGCACAGATACGCAGTATTTT
CDR3 protein: CASSPGWGRGTDTQYF
V gene: TRBV5-6
D gene: -
clone size: -
J gene: TRBJ2-3